This TCR beta chain was found in a study of radiation and T cells in renal cell carcinoma. About the study: Nephrectomy followed 15 Gy stereotactic body radiation by 4 weeks.

V trimming: 1 base; J trimming: 5 bases; junction bases outside the gene matches: 3. From germline, CDR1 is LGHNA and CDR2 YSLEER. The CDR3 is made up of 16 amino acids. Time point defined: blood 2 weeks post-SBRT. Treatment: 15 Gy SBRT to primary tumor, nephrectomy 4 weeks later. Radiation-treated patients gave blood at baseline, week 2 and week 4. This renal cell carcinoma was of the clear cell type. Data came from immunoSEQ multiplex PCR; TCRdb stores just in-frame clones and leaves some out. The sample records some 58,000 clones, around 80% being singletons. The study, taken as a whole, reports: From baseline, blood top tumor clonotypes peaked at 2 weeks post-radiation.

In regard to this clone: As yet, its antigen is unknown.

The chain has TRBV4-3 and TRBJ2-5, with 14 nucleotides matching TRBD2. Material: blood, obtained from a patient whose treatment included radiotherapy and nephrectomy. The source of this sequence is a man aged 60 to 75 with renal cell carcinoma. The CDR3 bases are TGCGCCAGCAGCCAAGGACTAGCGGGGGGGCATGAGACCCAGTACTTC. It yields the protein CASSQGLAGGHETQYF.